What follows describes a single T cell receptor (beta chain). The germline gives CDR1 SGHTA, CDR2 FQGTGA. V shed 4 bases, J shed 5 bases, and the junction held 10 bases outside the gene matches. The CDR3 sequence is 17 residues long. Clones were read by immunoSEQ multiplex PCR, and TCRdb kept only the in-frame ones, dropping some. The sample carries about 320,000 clones, 65% to 90% recorded once. This record comes from a study of blood T cell repertoires in COVID-19. Material for sequencing was PBMCs or T cells enriched from blood (not recorded which). V and J are TRBV7-3 and TRBJ2-2; 10 nucleotides line up with TRBD1. This clonotype was obtained from a woman between 18 and 30 years old who had recovered from COVID-19. As DNA, the CDR3 is TGTGCCAGCAGCTGGGGACAGGGGACGAGTAGGACCGGGGAGCTGTTTTTT. Translation: CASSWGQGTSRTGELFF.